The entry below describes one T cell receptor (beta chain). These data are taken from a study of shared clonotypes between healthy human individuals. Trimming cost V 4 bases and J 7 bases, with 16 bases left between them. The CDR3 is 14 residues long. Germline V CDR1 and CDR2: ENHRY, SYGVKD. Data came from immunoSEQ multiplex PCR; TCRdb stores just in-frame clones and leaves some out. The sample has about 510,000 clones, approximately 95% seen once. The sequence derives from a woman between 25 and 40 years old in good health. The sequencing input was naive CD4+ T cells sorted from blood. Subset indicated: CD45RA+ positively selected. This chain connects TRBV10-3 to TRBJ2-5; TRBD2 is a possible D gene (5 bases). CDR3 DNA: TGTGCCATCAGTGCCCTAGCTGACCCTGGGACCCAGTACTTC. Translated, it gives CAISALADPGTQYF.